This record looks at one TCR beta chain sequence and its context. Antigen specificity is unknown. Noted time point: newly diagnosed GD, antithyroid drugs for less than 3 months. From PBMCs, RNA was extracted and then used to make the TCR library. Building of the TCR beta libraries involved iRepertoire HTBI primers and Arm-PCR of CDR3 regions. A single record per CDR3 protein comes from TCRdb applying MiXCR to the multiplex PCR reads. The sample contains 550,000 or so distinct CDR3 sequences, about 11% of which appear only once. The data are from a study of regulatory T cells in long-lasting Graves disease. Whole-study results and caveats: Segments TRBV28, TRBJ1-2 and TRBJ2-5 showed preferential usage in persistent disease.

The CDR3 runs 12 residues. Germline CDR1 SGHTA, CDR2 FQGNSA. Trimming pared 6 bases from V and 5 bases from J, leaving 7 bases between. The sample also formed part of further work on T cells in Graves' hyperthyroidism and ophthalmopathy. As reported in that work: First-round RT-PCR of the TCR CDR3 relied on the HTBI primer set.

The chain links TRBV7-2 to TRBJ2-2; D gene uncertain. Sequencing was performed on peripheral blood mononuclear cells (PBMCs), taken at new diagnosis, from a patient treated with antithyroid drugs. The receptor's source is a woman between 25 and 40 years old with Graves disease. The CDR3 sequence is CASRIRTGELFF. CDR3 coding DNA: TGTGCCAGCAGGATAAGGACCGGGGAGCTGTTTTTT.